The 15 T cell receptor beta chains in this list originate from one sample, sequenced in a study of cytomegalovirus exposure and HLA in healthy donors. 60 Vbeta and 13 Jbeta primers were used in PCR. The table came from immunoSEQ multiplex PCR; TCRdb's copy has only in-frame clones and leaves some out. The sample lists around 280,000 clones; approximately 90% were seen once. The material sequenced was PBMCs. The receptors originated from a woman between 18 and 30 years old in good health and CMV-seronegative.

The chain links TRBV14 to TRBJ1-2, with D unresolved. Trimming cost V 4 bases and J 1 base, with 13 bases left between them. The V gene's germline CDR1 is SGHDN and CDR2 FVKESK. The CDR3 covers 15 residues. The CDR3 sequence: CASSRDIGDNYGYTF. The CDR3 DNA is TGTGCCAGCAGCCGAGATATCGGGGATAACTATGGCTACACCTTC.

The chain recombines TRBV19 with TRBJ1-2; 10 nucleotides align to TRBD1. The CDR3 is 12 amino acids. The germline V gene encodes CDR1 LNHDA and CDR2 SQIVND (reference sequence). V lost 7 bases to trimming and J lost 8 bases; unmatched junction nucleotides: 4. CDR3 region: CASTDRGRGYTF. The CDR3 DNA follows: TGTGCCAGTACAGACAGGGGGCGAGGCTACACCTTC.

About this clone: Distinct nucleotide sequences in the sample also encode this CDR3. The chain uses TRBV6-4 and TRBJ2-3; the match to TRBD2 covers 11 bases. The CDR3 has 15 residues. Per the germline V gene, CDR1 is MRHNA and CDR2 is SNTAGT. The V and J ends lost 5 bases and 0 bases, in that order; junction bases with no gene match: 1. CDR3 in amino acids: CASSLAGGSTDTQYF. In DNA, the CDR3 is TGTGCCAGCAGTCTAGCGGGGGGAAGCACAGATACGCAGTATTTT.

The CDR3: CASSVGRTNNEQFF. The CDR3 DNA reads as TGTGCCAGCAGCGTAGGGAGGACGAACAATGAGCAGTTCTTC. The chain carries TRBV9 and TRBJ2-1; tentatively, D is TRBD2 (5 bases). Trimming cost V 0 bases and J 5 bases, with 9 bases left between them. The CDR3 has 14 amino acids. CDR1 and CDR2 (germline): SGDLS, YYNGEE.

The chain uses TRBV6-4 and TRBJ2-3; D perhaps matches TRBD1 (5 bases). The CDR3 is 15 amino acids. The V end was cut by 0 bases, the J end by 5 bases, with 12 bases between. CDR1 is MRHNA, CDR2 SNTAGT, per germline. For the CDR3, the DNA is TGTGCCAGCAGTGACTCGTCAGGGTCCCAAGATACGCAGTATTTT. It yields the protein CASSDSSGSQDTQYF.

V gene TRBV9 combines with J gene TRBJ2-7; D remains unclear. The CDR3 runs 14 residues. The V and J ends lost 0 bases and 0 bases respectively, with 7 bases between them. The V gene's germline CDR1 is SGDLS and CDR2 YYNGEE. The CDR3 bases are TGTGCCAGCAGCGTAGGAGCTCGCTCCTACGAGCAGTACTTC. Residues: CASSVGARSYEQYF.

This sequence joins TRBV19 and TRBJ1-1; 12 positions match TRBD1. The V segment lost 6 bases and the J segment 5 bases; nucleotides outside the gene matches: 10. This CDR3 has 16 amino acids. Germline V gene lookup returns CDR1 LNHDA and CDR2 SQIVND (reference sequence). CDR3 loop: CASRRGTGGAGTEAFF. In DNA, the CDR3 is TGTGCCAGTAGGCGCGGGACAGGGGGCGCGGGGACTGAAGCTTTCTTT.

This clone was seen a handful of times. In DNA form, the CDR3 reads TGCGCCAGCAGCTCCGGGGGGTGGGGAGGGTTGAACACTGAAGCTTTCTTT. Amino acids: CASSSGGWGGLNTEAFF. V and J are TRBV5-1 and TRBJ1-1; a weak D match, TRBD1 (5 bases). Germline V lookup: CDR1 SGHRS, CDR2 YFSETQ. V was cut by 3 bases and J by 0 bases, with 18 bases left in between. This CDR3 has 17 residues.

The J gene is TRBJ1-3, the V gene TRBV5-1, with 8 bases lining up with TRBD1. The germline V gene has CDR1 SGHRS and CDR2 YFSETQ. With V trimmed by 2 bases and J by 4 bases, 11 bases remained unmatched. The CDR3 contains 17 residues. CDR3 nucleotide sequence: TGCGCCAGCAGCTTTGGTACAGGGGGGAGTCTCGGAAACACCATATATTTT. Its protein is CASSFGTGGSLGNTIYF.

This clone was observed a single time. The chain couples TRBV6-9 to TRBJ2-7; tentative D call: TRBD2 (5 bases). Trimming took 4 bases from V and 1 from J, leaving 8 bases between them. CDR3 size: 13 residues. Germline CDR1 is MNHGY and CDR2 is SVAAGI. In DNA form, the CDR3 reads TGTGCCAGCAGTTTTGGACTTTCCTACGAGCAGTACTTC. Translated, it gives CASSFGLSYEQYF.

In this sample, this clone turned up once. V and J are TRBV5-1 and TRBJ2-1; 11 bases are a match to TRBD1. The CDR3 is made up of 14 amino acids. Germline CDR1 SGHRS, CDR2 YFSETQ. After removal of 3 bases from V and 6 bases from J, the junction contained 2 bases not matched to a gene. The CDR3 protein is CASSSGTGGNEQFF. The CDR3 DNA reads as TGCGCCAGCAGCTCAGGGACAGGGGGCAATGAGCAGTTCTTC.

This chain connects TRBV27 to TRBJ1-1, with D unresolved. CDR3 size: 14 residues. Per the germline V gene, CDR1 is MNHEY and CDR2 is SMNVEV (reference sequence). The ends were cut back, 5 bases at V and 1 base at J, with 11 bases in the middle. The CDR3 is CASSDPYSNTEAFF. The DNA for the CDR3 is TGTGCCAGCAGTGATCCATACTCGAACACTGAAGCTTTCTTT.

The rearrangement links TRBV4-1 to TRBJ1-3; D perhaps matches TRBD1 (6 bases). Trimming cost V 4 bases and J 0 bases, with 16 bases left between them. Germline values: CDR1 MGHRA, CDR2 YSYEKL. This CDR3 has 17 amino acids. The CDR3 sequence: CASSPFHDRNSGNTIYF. CDR3 nucleotides: TGCGCCAGCAGCCCATTCCATGACAGGAACTCTGGAAACACCATATATTTT.

The gene calls are TRBV29-1 and TRBJ2-5, with D perhaps TRBD1 (5 bases). Deletions cut 4 bases from V and 0 bases from J, with 15 bases between. This CDR3 contains 15 residues. CDR1 and CDR2 from the germline V gene are SQVTM and ANQGSEA. The CDR3 nucleotides are TGCAGCGTTGGACACTGGGGCAGGGACCAAGAGACCCAGTACTTC. It is translated as CSVGHWGRDQETQYF.

V gene TRBV7-9 combines with J gene TRBJ1-2, with 7 bases fitting TRBD1. After removal of 6 bases from V and 2 bases from J, the junction contained 6 bases not matched to a gene. The CDR3 runs 14 residues. Germline V CDR1 and CDR2: SEHNR, FQNEAQ (reference sequence). CDR3 DNA: TGTGCCAGCAGTATAGAGACAGGGAACTATGGCTACACCTTC. This translates into CASSIETGNYGYTF.